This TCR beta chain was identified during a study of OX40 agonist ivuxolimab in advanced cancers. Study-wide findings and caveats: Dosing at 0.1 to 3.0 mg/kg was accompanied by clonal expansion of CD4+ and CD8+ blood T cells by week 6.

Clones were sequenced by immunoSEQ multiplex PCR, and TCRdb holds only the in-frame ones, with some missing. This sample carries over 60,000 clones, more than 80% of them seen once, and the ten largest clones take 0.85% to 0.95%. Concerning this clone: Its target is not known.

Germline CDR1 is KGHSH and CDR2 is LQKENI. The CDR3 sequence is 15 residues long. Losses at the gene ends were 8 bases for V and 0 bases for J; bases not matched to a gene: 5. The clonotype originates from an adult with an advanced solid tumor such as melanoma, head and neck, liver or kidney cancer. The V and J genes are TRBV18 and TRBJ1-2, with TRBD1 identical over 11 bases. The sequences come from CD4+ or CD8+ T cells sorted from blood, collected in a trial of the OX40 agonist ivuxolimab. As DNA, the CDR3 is TGTGCCAGCGCCAGGGGACAGGGGGCTAACTATGGCTACACCTTC. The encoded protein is CASARGQGANYGYTF. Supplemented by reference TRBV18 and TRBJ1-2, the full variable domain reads NAGVMQNPRHLVRRRGQEARLRCSPMKGHSHVYWYRQLPEEGLKFMVYLQKENIIDESGMPKERFSAEFPKEGPSILRIQQVVRGDSAAYFCASARGQGANYGYTFGSGTRLTVV.